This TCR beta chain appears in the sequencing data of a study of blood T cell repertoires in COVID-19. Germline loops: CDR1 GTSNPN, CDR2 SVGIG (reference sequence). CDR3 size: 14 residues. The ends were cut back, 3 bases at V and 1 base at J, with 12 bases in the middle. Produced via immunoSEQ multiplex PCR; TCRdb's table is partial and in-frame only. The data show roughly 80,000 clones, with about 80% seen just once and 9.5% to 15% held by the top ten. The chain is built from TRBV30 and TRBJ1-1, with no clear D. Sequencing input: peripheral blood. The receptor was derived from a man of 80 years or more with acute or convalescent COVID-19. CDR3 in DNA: TGTGCCTGGAGGAATCTACCAAGGAACACTGAAGCTTTCTTT. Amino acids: CAWRNLPRNTEAFF.